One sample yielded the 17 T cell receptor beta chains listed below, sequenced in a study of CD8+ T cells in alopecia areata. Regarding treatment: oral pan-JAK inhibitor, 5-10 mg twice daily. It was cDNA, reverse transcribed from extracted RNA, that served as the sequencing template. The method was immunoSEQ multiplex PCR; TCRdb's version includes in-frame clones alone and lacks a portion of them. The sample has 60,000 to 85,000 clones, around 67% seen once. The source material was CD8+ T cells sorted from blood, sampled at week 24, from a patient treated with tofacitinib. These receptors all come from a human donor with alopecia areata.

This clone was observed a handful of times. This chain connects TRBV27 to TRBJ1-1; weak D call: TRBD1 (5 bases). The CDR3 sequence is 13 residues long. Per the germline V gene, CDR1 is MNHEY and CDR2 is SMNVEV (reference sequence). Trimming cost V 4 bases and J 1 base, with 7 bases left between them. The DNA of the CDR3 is TGTGCCAGCAGTTACGGGGCGAACACTGAAGCTTTCTTT. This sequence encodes CASSYGANTEAFF.

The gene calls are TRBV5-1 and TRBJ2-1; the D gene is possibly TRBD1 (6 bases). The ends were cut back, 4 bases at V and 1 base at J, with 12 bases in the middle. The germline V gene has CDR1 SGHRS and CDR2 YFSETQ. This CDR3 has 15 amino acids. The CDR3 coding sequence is TGCGCCAGCAGCCCGGTGGACAGTTCCTACAATGAGCAGTTCTTC. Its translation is CASSPVDSSYNEQFF.

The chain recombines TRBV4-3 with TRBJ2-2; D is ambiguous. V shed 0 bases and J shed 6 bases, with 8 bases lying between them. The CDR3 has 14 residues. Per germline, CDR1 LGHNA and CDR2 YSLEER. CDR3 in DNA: TGCGCCAGCAGCCAAGATTACCCCCCCGGGGAGCTGTTTTTT. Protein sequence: CASSQDYPPGELFF.

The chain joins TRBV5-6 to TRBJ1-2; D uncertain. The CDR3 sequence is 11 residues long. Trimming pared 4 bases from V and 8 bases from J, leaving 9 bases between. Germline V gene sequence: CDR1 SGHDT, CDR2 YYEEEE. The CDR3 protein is CASSEGSGYTF. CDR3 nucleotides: TGTGCCAGCAGCGAAGGTAGCGGCTACACCTTC.

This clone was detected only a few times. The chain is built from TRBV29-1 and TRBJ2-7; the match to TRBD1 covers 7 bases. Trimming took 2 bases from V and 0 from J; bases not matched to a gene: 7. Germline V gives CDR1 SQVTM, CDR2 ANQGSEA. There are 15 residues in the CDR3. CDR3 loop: CSVEYEGQSSYEQYF. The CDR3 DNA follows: TGCAGCGTTGAATACGAGGGACAGAGCTCCTACGAGCAGTACTTC.

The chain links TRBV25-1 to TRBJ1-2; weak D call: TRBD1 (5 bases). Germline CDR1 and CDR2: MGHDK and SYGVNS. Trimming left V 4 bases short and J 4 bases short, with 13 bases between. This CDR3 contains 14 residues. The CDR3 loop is CASSVRDPAYGYTF. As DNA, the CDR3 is TGTGCCAGCAGTGTCCGGGACCCGGCCTATGGCTACACCTTC.

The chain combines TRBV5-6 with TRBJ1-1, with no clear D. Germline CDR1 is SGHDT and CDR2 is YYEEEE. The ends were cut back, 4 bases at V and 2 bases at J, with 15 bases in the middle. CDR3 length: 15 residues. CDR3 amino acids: CASSPIEGSNTEAFF. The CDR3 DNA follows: TGTGCCAGCAGCCCAATTGAAGGCAGCAACACTGAAGCTTTCTTT.

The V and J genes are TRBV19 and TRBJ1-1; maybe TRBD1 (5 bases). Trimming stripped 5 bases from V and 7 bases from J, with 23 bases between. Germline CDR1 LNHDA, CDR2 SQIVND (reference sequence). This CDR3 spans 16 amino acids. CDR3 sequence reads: CASSVGRLGGALEAFF. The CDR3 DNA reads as TGTGCCAGTAGTGTCGGTCGATTAGGCGGGGCCCTTGAAGCTTTCTTT.

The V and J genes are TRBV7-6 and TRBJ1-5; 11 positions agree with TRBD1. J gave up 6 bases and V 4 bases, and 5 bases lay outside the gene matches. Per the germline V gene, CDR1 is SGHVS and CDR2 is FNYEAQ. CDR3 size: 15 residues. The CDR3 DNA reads TGTGCCAGCAGCTCCGGACAGGGGGCCGGTCAGCCCCAGCATTTT. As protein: CASSSGQGAGQPQHF.

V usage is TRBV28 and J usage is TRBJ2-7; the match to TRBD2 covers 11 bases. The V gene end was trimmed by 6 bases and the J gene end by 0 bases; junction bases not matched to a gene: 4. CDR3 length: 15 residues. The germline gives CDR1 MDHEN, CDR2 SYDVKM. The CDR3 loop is CASSSTSGGSYEQYF. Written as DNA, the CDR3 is TGTGCCAGCAGCTCAACTAGCGGGGGCTCCTACGAGCAGTACTTC.

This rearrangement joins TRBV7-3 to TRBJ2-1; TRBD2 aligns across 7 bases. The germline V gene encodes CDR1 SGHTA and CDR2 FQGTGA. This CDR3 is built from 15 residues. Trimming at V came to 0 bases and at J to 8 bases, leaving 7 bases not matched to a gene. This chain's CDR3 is CASSLTLAPRDEQFF. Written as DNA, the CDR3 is TGTGCCAGCAGCTTAACACTAGCGCCCAGGGATGAGCAGTTCTTC.

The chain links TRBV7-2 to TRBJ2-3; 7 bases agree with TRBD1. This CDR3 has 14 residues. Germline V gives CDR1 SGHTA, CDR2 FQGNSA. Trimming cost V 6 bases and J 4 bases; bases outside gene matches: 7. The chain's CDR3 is CASRTGDGPDTQYF. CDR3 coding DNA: TGTGCCAGCAGAACAGGGGACGGCCCAGATACGCAGTATTTT.

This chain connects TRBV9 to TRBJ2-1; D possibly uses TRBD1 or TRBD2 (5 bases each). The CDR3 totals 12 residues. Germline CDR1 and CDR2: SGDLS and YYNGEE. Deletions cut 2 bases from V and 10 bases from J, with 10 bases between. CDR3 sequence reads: CASSVFGGEQFF. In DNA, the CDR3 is TGTGCCAGCAGCGTCTTTGGGGGAGAGCAGTTCTTC.

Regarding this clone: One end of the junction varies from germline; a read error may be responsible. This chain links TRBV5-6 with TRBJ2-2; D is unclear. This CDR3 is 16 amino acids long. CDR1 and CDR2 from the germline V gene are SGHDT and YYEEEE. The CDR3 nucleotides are TGCGCCAGCAGCCAAGAAACTCATCCGGGCACCGGGGAGCTGTTTTTT. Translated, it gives CASSQETHPGTGELFF.

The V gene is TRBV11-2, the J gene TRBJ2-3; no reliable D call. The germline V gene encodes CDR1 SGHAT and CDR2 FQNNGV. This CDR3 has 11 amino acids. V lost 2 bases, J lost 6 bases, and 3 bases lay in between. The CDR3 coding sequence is TGTGCCAGCAGCTTATTGGATACGCAGTATTTT. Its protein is CASSLLDTQYF.

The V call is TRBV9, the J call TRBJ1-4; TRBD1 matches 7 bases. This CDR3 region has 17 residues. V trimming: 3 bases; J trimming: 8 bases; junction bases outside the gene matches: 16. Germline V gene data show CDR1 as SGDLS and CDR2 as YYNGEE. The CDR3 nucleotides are TGTGCCAGCAGCGCGCGGACAGGTTCCAGTCCCAGGGAAAAACTGTTTTTT. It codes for CASSARTGSSPREKLFF. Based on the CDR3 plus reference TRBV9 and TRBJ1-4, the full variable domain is DSGVTQTPKHLITATGQRVTLRCSPRSGDLSVYWYQQSLDQGLQFLIQYYNGEERAKGNILERFSAQQFPDLHSELNLSSLELGDSALYFCASSARTGSSPREKLFFGSGTQLSVL.

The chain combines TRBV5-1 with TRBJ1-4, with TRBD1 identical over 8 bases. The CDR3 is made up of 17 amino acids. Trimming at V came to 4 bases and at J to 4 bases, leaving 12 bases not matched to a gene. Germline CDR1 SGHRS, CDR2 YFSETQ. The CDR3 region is CASSPYQRDRLNEKLFF. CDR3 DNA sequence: TGCGCCAGCAGCCCCTATCAGCGGGACAGGCTTAATGAAAAACTGTTTTTT.